This T cell receptor (beta chain) was sequenced in a study of blood T cell repertoires in COVID-19. As for the study in general: Acute-phase and convalescent COVID-19 samples originated in the United States, Italy and Spain. PBMCs, B-cell-depleted T cells, or T cells were the source of the cDNA or gDNA that made up the material.

In germline, CDR1 is LNHDA, CDR2 SQIVND (reference sequence). V lost 4 bases, J lost 2 bases, and 9 bases lay in between. The CDR3 has 14 amino acids. The assay was immunoSEQ multiplex PCR, and TCRdb's table has in-frame clones only and misses some. The table has roughly 140,000 clones, around 84% seen once; the top ten hold roughly 34%. The chain uses TRBV19 and TRBJ1-5; possible D gene TRBD1, 5 bases. This TCR was recovered from a human donor in a cohort sampled during active COVID-19. The sample comprised peripheral blood. The chain's CDR3 is CASSREGGNQPQHF. In nucleotides, the CDR3 is TGTGCCAGTAGTAGGGAAGGGGGCAATCAGCCCCAGCATTTT.